Listed here are 29 T cell receptor beta chains from one sample, sequenced in a study of blood T cells in healthy people across ages. A sample-barcoded 5' primer and a J-beta primer mix were used in a second PCR of roughly 7 to 11 cycles. TCRdb analysed the 5' RACE reads with MiXCR anew, one entry per CDR3 protein. The table lists some 790,000 distinct CDR3 sequences, around 26% of them singletons, with approximately 15% in the top ten. Sequencing was done on a sample of blood. The receptors were gathered from a woman aged 80 or over in good health.

This clonotype has a handful of counts. The chain combines TRBV20-1 with TRBJ2-1, with D unresolved. Trimming took 5 bases from V and 7 from J, leaving 12 bases between them. Germline-derived CDR1 and CDR2 are DFQATT and SNEGSKA (reference sequence). CDR3 length: 12 residues. The CDR3 protein is CSAAPVWNEQFF. Here the CDR3 DNA reads TGCAGTGCTGCCCCAGTATGGAATGAGCAGTTCTTC.

This clonotype has a count of ten or more. The chain employs TRBV20-1 and TRBJ1-5, with 7 bases matching TRBD1. Germline V gives CDR1 DFQATT, CDR2 SNEGSKA (reference sequence). The CDR3 contains 13 residues. V was pared by 1 base and J by 8 bases, with 5 bases of the junction left unmatched. The CDR3 spells CSARGDRVKPQHF. CDR3 in DNA: TGCAGTGCTAGAGGCGACAGGGTAAAGCCCCAGCATTTT.

The chain carries TRBV27 and TRBJ1-1; D not resolved. The CDR3 spans 15 residues. V lost 7 bases to trimming and J lost 2 bases, with 17 bases between them. CDR1 and CDR2 (germline): MNHEY, SMNVEV (reference sequence). The CDR3 sequence: CASTFRVGGNTEAFF. The CDR3 DNA is TGTGCCAGCACATTCCGAGTGGGTGGCAACACTGAAGCTTTCTTT.

A remark on this clonotype: An end of the junction does not agree with germline; a read error may underlie this. The chain combines TRBV7-2 with TRBJ2-4; 9 positions agree with TRBD2. Germline CDR1 reads SGHTA; CDR2 reads FQGNSA. This CDR3 has 15 residues. DNA of the CDR3: TGTGTCAGCAGCTCCCCAGCGGGGGGCAAAAACATTCAGTACTTC. This sequence encodes CVSSSPAGGKNIQYF.

This clonotype was detected many times. This chain connects TRBV20-1 to TRBJ2-3; 11 positions agree with TRBD2. Germline V gives CDR1 DFQATT, CDR2 SNEGSKA (reference sequence). The CDR3 is made up of 15 amino acids. V lost 1 base to trimming and J lost 7 bases; unmatched junction nucleotides: 7. The CDR3 nucleotides are TGCAGTGCTAGAGTAGCGGGGGGGGGTCGGTATACGCAGTATTTT. Protein: CSARVAGGGRYTQYF.

V usage is TRBV19 and J usage is TRBJ1-1; D is perhaps TRBD1 (5 bases). V was cut by 3 bases and J by 4 bases, with 15 bases left in between. This CDR3 has 15 residues. Germline V gene data show CDR1 as LNHDA and CDR2 as SQIVND (reference sequence). The CDR3 coding sequence is TGTGCCAGTAGTATGGAGGGCGGGGGTGGCACTGAAGCTTTCTTT. This encodes CASSMEGGGGTEAFF.

V and J are TRBV4-2 and TRBJ2-1; D perhaps matches TRBD2 (5 bases). Trimming pared 0 bases from V and 4 bases from J, leaving 13 bases between. Germline CDR1 is LGHNA and CDR2 is YNFKEQ. The CDR3 runs to 16 residues. This CDR3 is CASSQERIASYNEQFF. The CDR3 DNA is TGTGCCAGCAGCCAAGAGCGAATAGCGTCTTACAATGAGCAGTTCTTC.

This chain links TRBV3-1 with TRBJ2-6; 7 nucleotides line up with TRBD2. Germline lookup yields CDR1 LGHDT and CDR2 YNNKEL (reference sequence). The V segment lost 7 bases and the J segment 7 bases; nucleotides outside the gene matches: 13. The CDR3 is made up of 16 amino acids. CDR3 residues: CASTFRAGGGANVLTF. CDR3 sequence (DNA): TGTGCCAGCACTTTCAGAGCGGGCGGGGGAGCCAACGTCCTGACTTTC.

As concerns this clonotype: This may come from a read error, since a much larger clone is one base off. The chain employs TRBV12-3 or TRBV12-4 and TRBJ2-3; TRBD2 matches at 8 bases. The CDR3 runs 14 residues. The CDR3, as DNA: TGTGCCAGCATAGGAGAGCGGGGGCCGGATACGGAGTATTTT. Its protein is CASIGERGPDTEYF.

A few counts support this clonotype. The gene calls are TRBV11-2 and TRBJ2-2; perhaps D is TRBD1 or TRBD2 (5 bases each). V dropped 5 bases and J dropped 9 bases, with 16 bases sitting between them. CDR1 and CDR2 from the germline V gene are SGHAT and FQNNGV. The CDR3 is made up of 14 amino acids. The CDR3, as DNA: TGTGCCAGCAGCCTGGGACGAGGGTCCCGGGAGCTGTTTTTT. It encodes CASSLGRGSRELFF.

This clonotype has ten or more counts. The rearrangement links TRBV20-1 to TRBJ2-1; TRBD1 agrees at 10 bases. The CDR3 is made up of 12 amino acids. V lost 4 bases and J lost 9; bases outside the gene matches: 3. The germline gives CDR1 DFQATT, CDR2 SNEGSKA (reference sequence). In DNA, the CDR3 is TGCAGTGCTACGGACAGGGGGTTTGAGCAGTTCTTC. It translates to CSATDRGFEQFF.

This clonotype was seen only a few times. The chain combines TRBV7-7 with TRBJ2-5; D remains ambiguous. From germline, CDR1 is SSHAT and CDR2 FNYEAQ (reference sequence). Trimming took 1 base from V and 1 from J, leaving 10 bases between them. This CDR3 has 15 residues. The DNA of the CDR3 is TGTGCCAGCAGCTTAGGACTGGGCTTCCAAGAGACCCAGTACTTC. Translation gives CASSLGLGFQETQYF.

The V gene is TRBV30, the J gene TRBJ1-4, with D maybe TRBD1 (6 bases). The CDR3 extends over 17 amino acids. The V end lost 3 bases, the J end lost 2 bases, and 19 bases lay between the germline ends. Germline CDR1 reads GTSNPN; CDR2 reads SVGIG (reference sequence). CDR3: CAWSPGAGWTTNEKLFF. The CDR3 coding sequence is TGTGCCTGGAGCCCAGGGGCAGGGTGGACTACTAATGAAAAACTGTTTTTT.

This clonotype was detected ten times or more. The V call is TRBV11-1, the J call TRBJ2-3; 8 bases align to TRBD1. There are 14 residues in the CDR3. Germline V gene sequence: CDR1 SGHAT, CDR2 FQDESV (reference sequence). Losses at the gene ends were 5 bases for V and 6 bases for J; bases not matched to a gene: 7. For the CDR3, the DNA is TGTGCCAGCAGCCCGGACAGGGTAGAGGATACGCAGTATTTT. Encoded protein: CASSPDRVEDTQYF.

The chain is built from TRBV6-2 or TRBV6-3 and TRBJ2-2; 9 bases align to TRBD1. The CDR3 contains 18 residues. V lost 2 bases and J lost 4; bases outside the gene matches: 11. The germline V gene has CDR1 MNHEY and CDR2 SVGEGT. The CDR3 loop is CASSYTTGTGRGTGELFF. In DNA form, the CDR3 reads TGTGCCAGCAGTTACACTACCGGGACAGGGAGAGGCACCGGGGAGCTGTTTTTT.

In its sample, this clonotype was seen many times. This chain uses TRBV27 with TRBJ2-4; D gene ambiguous. Germline V gene lookup returns CDR1 MNHEY and CDR2 SMNVEV (reference sequence). Deletions cut 4 bases from V and 0 bases from J, with 16 bases between. This CDR3 has 17 amino acids. CDR3 sequence reads: CASSSVYSDLAKNIQYF. The CDR3 region has the DNA TGTGCCAGCAGTTCAGTGTATTCGGATCTAGCCAAAAACATTCAGTACTTC.

V and J are TRBV3-1 and TRBJ1-6; 9 positions match TRBD1. Germline trimming cut 4 bases from V and 0 bases from J; bases unmatched to any gene: 10. The CDR3 is 19 residues long. The germline CDR1 and CDR2 sequences are LGHDT and YNNKEL (reference sequence). Written as DNA, the CDR3 is TGTGCCAGCAGCCCGCGACAGGGGGAAGGAATCTCCTATAATTCACCCCTCCACTTT. Translating gives CASSPRQGEGISYNSPLHF.

The chain joins TRBV12-3 or TRBV12-4 to TRBJ2-1, with D tentatively TRBD2 (7 bases). CDR3 length: 15 amino acids. V was trimmed by 9 bases and J by 6 bases, leaving 21 bases between them. DNA of the CDR3: TGTGCCAGTACCCTGAGGCGGGGGCCCCGCAATGAGCAGTTCTTC. Translation: CASTLRRGPRNEQFF.

This chain uses TRBV12-3 or TRBV12-4 with TRBJ1-1; the D gene is possibly TRBD1 (6 bases). Trimming took 8 bases from V and 5 from J, leaving 24 bases between them. This CDR3 has 16 amino acids. The CDR3 loop is CASSLTHRVGETEAFF. CDR3 nucleotide sequence: TGTGCCAGCTCTCTTACCCACAGGGTGGGGGAGACTGAAGCTTTCTTT.

This clonotype was recorded at least ten times. V and J are TRBV20-1 and TRBJ2-5; weak D call: TRBD2 (6 bases). CDR1 and CDR2 from the germline V gene are DFQATT and SNEGSKA (reference sequence). The ends were cut back, 0 bases at V and 1 base at J, with 12 bases in the middle. The length of the CDR3 is 15 residues. The CDR3 spells CSAREFGGPQETQYF. The DNA of the CDR3 is TGCAGTGCTAGAGAGTTCGGGGGTCCCCAAGAGACCCAGTACTTC.

This clonotype was picked up a small number of times. One junction end does not reproduce the germline sequence, and a read error may be involved. The chain joins TRBV29-1 to TRBJ2-5; no clear D. The CDR3 extends over 14 amino acids. Germline CDR1 and CDR2: SQVTM and ANQGSEA. CDR3 amino acids: CSAPDQLRQETQYF. CDR3 bases: TGCAGCGCACCGGACCAATTGAGGCAAGAGACACAGTACTTC. Drawing the rest from reference TRBV29-1 and TRBJ2-5, the complete variable domain is SAVISQKPSRDICQRGTSLTIQCQVDSQVTMMFWYRQQPGQSLTLIATANQGSEATYESGFVIDKFPISRPNLTFSTLTVSNMSPEDSSIYLCSAPDQLRQETQYFGPGTRLLVL.

Ten or more counts support this clonotype. The V call is TRBV6-2 or TRBV6-3, the J call TRBJ2-1; the match to TRBD2 covers 8 bases. The ends lost 5 bases at V and 5 bases at J; junction bases unmatched: 8. Germline V gene sequence: CDR1 MNHEY, CDR2 SVGEGT. This CDR3 comprises 15 residues. CDR3 sequence: CASSKPGTRNNEQFF. The CDR3 DNA reads as TGTGCCAGCAGTAAACCCGGGACTAGGAACAATGAGCAGTTCTTC.

The chain is built from TRBV20-1 and TRBJ1-1; D possibly corresponds to TRBD1 (5 bases). The ends were cut back, 3 bases at V and 0 bases at J, with 14 bases in the middle. The length of the CDR3 is 15 residues. Germline-derived CDR1 and CDR2 are DFQATT and SNEGSKA (reference sequence). CDR3 loop: CSARYDGGMNTEAFF. The CDR3 nucleotides read TGCAGTGCTAGGTATGATGGGGGAATGAACACTGAAGCTTTCTTT.

This clonotype occurred many times. V usage is TRBV6-6 and J usage is TRBJ2-4, with D perhaps matching TRBD2 (8 bases). Germline CDR1 and CDR2: MNHNY and SVGAGI (reference sequence). The CDR3 sequence is 20 residues long. Deletions cut 4 bases from V and 0 bases from J, with 25 bases between. CDR3 DNA sequence: TGTGCCAGCAGTTCCGGGACAGAGGTTAGCGGGGCCGTAGCCAAAAACATTCAGTACTTC. As protein: CASSSGTEVSGAVAKNIQYF.

This clonotype turned up a few times. This chain joins TRBV27 and TRBJ1-1, with no clear D. Germline V lookup: CDR1 MNHEY, CDR2 SMNVEV (reference sequence). V lost 5 bases and J 10 bases, leaving 20 bases between the germline ends. The CDR3 spans 14 residues. Here the CDR3 DNA reads TGTGCCAGCAGTCCTAGGCAACCCGGGAGGCGAGCTTTCTTT. This gives the protein CASSPRQPGRRAFF.

A single count supports this clonotype. V and J are TRBV14 and TRBJ1-3; D gene unclear. The CDR3 spans 15 residues. Looked up from germline, CDR1 is SGHDN and CDR2 is FVKESK. The V end lost 1 base, the J end lost 3 bases, and 10 bases lay between the germline ends. The CDR3, as DNA: TGTGCCAGCAGCCAAGGATCTGGGAGTGGAAACACCATATATTTT. Translating it yields CASSQGSGSGNTIYF.

This clonotype was counted at least ten times. This rearrangement joins TRBV5-6 to TRBJ1-2; possibly TRBD1 for D (6 bases). Trimming removed 4 bases at V and 7 bases at J, with 11 bases between. This CDR3 is 12 amino acids long. CDR1 and CDR2 (germline): SGHDT, YYEEEE. The CDR3 DNA sequence: TGTGCCAGCAGCAGGGGGGAGAGTGGCTACACCTTC. Its protein product is CASSRGESGYTF.

The chain links TRBV7-2 to TRBJ2-3, with a tentative D call TRBD2 (6 bases). Germline V gene lookup returns CDR1 SGHTA and CDR2 FQGNSA. The V and J ends lost 3 bases and 3 bases respectively, with 16 bases between them. This CDR3 is 16 amino acids long. The CDR3 loop reads CASSLLAVGGTDTQYF. For the CDR3, the DNA is TGTGCCAGCAGCTTGTTAGCGGTCGGAGGGACAGATACGCAGTATTTT.

This clonotype was recorded at least ten times. The chain joins TRBV6-2 or TRBV6-3 to TRBJ2-7; 7 bases match TRBD1. V trimming: 2 bases; J trimming: 5 bases; junction bases outside the gene matches: 9. The germline V gene has CDR1 MNHEY and CDR2 SVGEGT. This CDR3 has 15 amino acids. The CDR3 nucleotides are TGTGCCAGCAGTTACGACAGGGTTGTTTTGAACGAGCAGTACTTC. Translation gives CASSYDRVVLNEQYF.